Listed below are T cell receptor beta chains from one sample, sequenced in a study of cytomegalovirus exposure and HLA in healthy donors. Clones were read by immunoSEQ multiplex PCR, and TCRdb kept only the in-frame ones, dropping some. The sample includes 150,000 to 200,000 clones, more than 75% of them seen just once. Sequencing was performed on PBMCs. The receptors originated from a woman aged 18-30 years in good health and CMV-seronegative. CDR3s include the opening cysteine and the closing phenylalanine or tryptophan. The D gene is left open where the match is weak. Not all rows give a size; the values are once, few, many and, for expanded clones, a class.

J: TRBJ1-2
V: TRBV7-2
size: NA
length: 17
D: TRBD1
DNA: TGTGCCAGCACCGTAGCGCCCGGACAGGGGATGATCTATGGCTACACCTTC
CDR3: CASTVAPGQGMIYGYTF

J: TRBJ2-1
V: TRBV4-1
size: NA
length: 16
D: TRBD2
DNA: TGCGCCAGCAGCCAAGGGCGGGGGGGCCTCGACAATGAGCAGTTCTTC
CDR3: CASSQGRGGLDNEQFF

J: TRBJ2-1
V: TRBV7-6
size: NA
length: 17
D: TRBD1
DNA: TGTGCCAGCAGCGTGCCGGGACAGAGATACTCCTACAATGAGCAGTTCTTC
CDR3: CASSVPGQRYSYNEQFF

J: TRBJ2-7
V: TRBV6-6
size: NA
length: 16
D: TRBD2
DNA: TGTGCCAGCAGTTACTCGCTGACTAGCGGTTCCTACGAGCAGTACTTC
CDR3: CASSYSLTSGSYEQYF

J: TRBJ2-1
V: TRBV7-9
size: NA
length: 16
D: TRBD1
DNA: TGTGCCAGCAGTGATACCGGGACAGCCTTATACAATGAGCAGTTCTTC
CDR3: CASSDTGTALYNEQFF

J: TRBJ1-5
V: TRBV28
size: NA
length: 17
D: TRBD1
DNA: TGTGCCAGCAGTTTAAGAGCCCAGGGGGCGGTCAATCAGCCCCAGCATTTT
CDR3: CASSLRAQGAVNQPQHF

J: TRBJ2-2
V: TRBV6-5
size: few
length: 13
D: NA
DNA: TGTGCCAGCATCTCACTAGTTTCCGGGGAGCTGTTTTTT
CDR3: CASISLVSGELFF

J: TRBJ1-2
V: TRBV6-6
size: NA
length: 15
D: TRBD1
DNA: TGTGCCAGCAGCCAGCCCGGACAGGCAATCTATGGCTACACCTTC
CDR3: CASSQPGQAIYGYTF

J: TRBJ2-7
V: TRBV27
size: NA
length: 16
D: NA
DNA: TGTGCCAGCAGTTTATTTCCCGGGGACAATTTCTACGAGCAGTACTTC
CDR3: CASSLFPGDNFYEQYF

J: TRBJ1-2
V: TRBV9
size: NA
length: 15
D: TRBD1
DNA: TGTGCCAGTTCTCAAGAGGGACAGGGATACTATGGCTACACCTTC
CDR3: CASSQEGQGYYGYTF

J: TRBJ2-5
V: TRBV5-4
size: NA
length: 15
D: NA
DNA: TGTGCCAGCAGCTTGGGGTCGGGGGTCCAAGAGACCCAGTACTTC
CDR3: CASSLGSGVQETQYF

J: TRBJ1-1
V: TRBV5-6
size: NA
length: 13
D: NA
DNA: TGTGCCAGCAGCTTTTTAAAGAACACTGAAGCTTTCTTT
CDR3: CASSFLKNTEAFF

J: TRBJ2-5
V: TRBV10-1
size: NA
length: 14
D: NA
DNA: TGCGCCAGCAGCCCCCACGCCGCCGGGGAGACCCAGTACTTC
CDR3: CASSPHAAGETQYF

J: TRBJ2-5
V: TRBV5-1
size: once
length: 16
D: NA
DNA: TGCGCCAGCAGCTTGGGGCCGAGCGGGCGCCAAGAGACCCAGTACTTC
CDR3: CASSLGPSGRQETQYF

J: TRBJ2-3
V: TRBV6-1
size: NA
length: 17
D: NA
DNA: TGTGCCAGCAGTGTTCAACCGACAGCCACTTACACAGATACGCAGTATTTT
CDR3: CASSVQPTATYTDTQYF

J: TRBJ1-2
V: TRBV19
size: NA
length: 14
D: TRBD1
DNA: TGTGCCAGTACTCACGCGGGACAGGCCTATGGCTACACCTTC
CDR3: CASTHAGQAYGYTF

J: TRBJ2-1
V: TRBV9
size: NA
length: 13
D: NA
DNA: TGTGCCAGCAGCGCAGATAATTACAATGAGCAGTTCTTC
CDR3: CASSADNYNEQFF

J: TRBJ2-7
V: TRBV19
size: NA
length: 15
D: TRBD1
DNA: TGTGCCAGTAGTAAGACAGGGGGCGACTCGTACGAGCAGTACTTC
CDR3: CASSKTGGDSYEQYF

J: TRBJ1-2
V: TRBV6-1
size: few
length: 13
D: NA
DNA: TGTGCCAGCAGTGAACTGGGCAGCTATGGCTACACCTTC
CDR3: CASSELGSYGYTF

J: TRBJ2-7
V: TRBV7-9
size: NA
length: 11
D: NA
DNA: TGTGCCAGCAGCTTAAGCCGGGAGCAGTACTTC
CDR3: CASSLSREQYF

J: TRBJ1-4
V: TRBV7-2
size: NA
length: 13
D: NA
DNA: TGTGCCAGCAGCCGGGACAATAATGAAAAACTGTTTTTT
CDR3: CASSRDNNEKLFF

J: TRBJ2-3
V: TRBV27
size: NA
length: 17
D: NA
DNA: TGTGCCAGCAGTCTCACAGGGTTTTTGGCGGTAACAGATACGCAGTATTTT
CDR3: CASSLTGFLAVTDTQYF

J: TRBJ1-4
V: TRBV5-1
size: NA
length: 14
D: TRBD1
DNA: TGCGCCAGCAGCTTGGGGCAGGGGGCCGAAAAACTGTTTTTT
CDR3: CASSLGQGAEKLFF

J: TRBJ2-7
V: TRBV2
size: NA
length: 15
D: NA
DNA: TGTGCCAGCAGGGTAGACAGGGAGGTAACCTACGAGCAGTACTTC
CDR3: CASRVDREVTYEQYF